Listed below are T cell receptor beta chains from one sample, sequenced in a study of blood T cell repertoires in COVID-19. Profiling relied on immunoSEQ multiplex PCR, and the TCRdb table lists in-frame clones only, not all of them. The sample yields tens of thousands of clones, over 80% seen once. The sample consisted of peripheral blood. These receptors originate from a woman older than 75 with active COVID-19. CDR3s include the opening cysteine and the closing phenylalanine or tryptophan. A D gene is named only where the DNA matches it firmly. Clone sizes are given selectively: once, few, many, or a class where the clone is expanded.

clone_size d_call j_call v_call cdr3_nt cdr3_aa
NA TRBD1 TRBJ2-5 TRBV5-1 TGCGCCAGCAGCGGCTGGACAGGGGGCCAAGAGACCCAGTACTTC CASSGWTGGQETQYF
NA TRBD1 TRBJ2-7 TRBV19 TGTGCCAGTAGTAAGTGGGACAGGGGTTTATACGAGCAGTACTTC CASSKWDRGLYEQYF
NA NA TRBJ2-1 TRBV5-4 TGTGCCAGCAGCGCGGGACCAAGGATTAGTGAGCAGTTCTTC CASSAGPRISEQFF
NA TRBD2 TRBJ2-1 TRBV5-4 TGTGCCAGCAGCCTCGGGACTAGCGGAAATAAGGTTATTGAGCAGTTCTTC CASSLGTSGNKVIEQFF
NA TRBD2 TRBJ2-2 TRBV10-2 TGCGCCAGCAGTGCTTTAGCGGGAGTGACCGGGGAGCTGTTTTTT CASSALAGVTGELFF
NA TRBD1 TRBJ2-2 TRBV9 TGTGCCAGCAGCGTAGGGGACAGGGGGTTCGGGGAGCTGTTTTTT CASSVGDRGFGELFF
NA NA TRBJ1-1 TRBV6-5 TGTGCCAGCAGTTCTTCCGACAGAAACACTGAAGCTTTCTTT CASSSSDRNTEAFF
NA NA TRBJ1-1 TRBV2 TGTGCCAGCAGTCCTTTTGGGGCGGTAACTGAAGCTTTCTTT CASSPFGAVTEAFF
NA TRBD2 TRBJ2-1 TRBV7-2 TGTGCCAGCAGCTTTGGAAGCGGGGACTACAATGAGCAGTTCTTC CASSFGSGDYNEQFF
NA NA TRBJ1-5 TRBV19 TGTGCCAGTAGTATAGGGAGGGCCGGCAATCAGCCCCAGCATTTT CASSIGRAGNQPQHF
once TRBD2 TRBJ2-5 TRBV19 TGTGCCAGTAGTATAGCGGGGGGAGAGACCCAGTACTTC CASSIAGGETQYF
NA TRBD2 TRBJ2-7 TRBV7-3 TGTGCCAGCAGCCCCAAAGCGGGAGGGAGCGAGCAGTACTTC CASSPKAGGSEQYF
medium-sized TRBD2 TRBJ2-2 TRBV4-3 TGCGCCAGCAGCCAAGGGGTTAGCGGGGTTAACACCGGGGAGCTGTTTTTT CASSQGVSGVNTGELFF
NA TRBD1 TRBJ2-7 TRBV2 TGTGCCAGCAGTGTCCACAGGGGAAACTACGAGCAGTACTTC CASSVHRGNYEQYF
NA NA TRBJ2-5 TRBV5-1 TGCGCCAGCAGCCTCGACAGGACTCCACTGGGGGAGACCCAGTACTTC CASSLDRTPLGETQYF
NA NA TRBJ2-3 TRBV19 TGTGCCAGTACTGGACAAGACACAGATACGCAGTATTTT CASTGQDTDTQYF
NA NA TRBJ2-7 TRBV7-2 TGTGCCAGCAGCTTAGCACTAGATTCCTACGAGCAGTACTTC CASSLALDSYEQYF
NA NA TRBJ1-1 TRBV7-9 TGTGCCAGCAGCCCACACAGGCCGACGGGCACTGAAGCTTTCTTT CASSPHRPTGTEAFF
NA TRBD1 TRBJ1-5 TRBV6-6 TGTGCCAGCAGTCCCCAGGGGGCGGGCGGGAATCAGCCCCAGCATTTT CASSPQGAGGNQPQHF
NA NA TRBJ1-6 TRBV6-6 TGTGCCAGCAGTTACTCGACGGGAAAGGATTCACCCCTCCACTTT CASSYSTGKDSPLHF
NA NA TRBJ1-6 TRBV2 TGTGCCAGCAGTGGGGCTCTTTGGTCACAGGGCGATTCACCCCTCCACTTT CASSGALWSQGDSPLHF
NA NA TRBJ2-3 TRBV18 TGTGCCAGCTCACCAGCTTCGCCGGTCCTTGTGGATACGCAGTATTTT CASSPASPVLVDTQYF
NA TRBD1 TRBJ1-3 TRBV5-1 TGCGCCAGCAGCTTGGGGACAGGGATAAACACCATATATTTT CASSLGTGINTIYF
NA NA TRBJ2-3 TRBV5-5 TGTGCCAGCAGTCTAATACAGGGTCACAGAGATACGCAGTATTTT CASSLIQGHRDTQYF
NA NA TRBJ1-1 TRBV28 TGTGCCAGCAGACCCCGATCGGGGTTGAACACTGAAGCTTTCTTT CASRPRSGLNTEAFF
NA NA TRBJ2-1 TRBV7-3 TGTGCCAGCAGCCGAGAGGCGTACAATGAGCAGTTCTTC CASSREAYNEQFF
NA TRBD2 TRBJ2-3 TRBV19 TGTGCCAGTAGTATTGCTAGCGGGAGGGCCCTCGGTACGCAGTATTTT CASSIASGRALGTQYF
NA TRBD2 TRBJ2-1 TRBV19 TGTGCCAGTACCCAGGGACTAGCGGGTTTGAATGAGCAGTTCTTC CASTQGLAGLNEQFF
NA TRBD2 TRBJ2-2 TRBV5-4 TGTGCCAGCAGCTTGGGGGACTATTACACCGGGGAGCTGTTTTTT CASSLGDYYTGELFF
NA NA TRBJ1-2 TRBV7-9 TGTGCCAGCAGCAAGGGACACCTCACAGGGGGCTACACCTTC CASSKGHLTGGYTF
NA NA TRBJ2-7 TRBV9 TGTGCCAGCAGCGTAGGGACAGACCCCTACGAGCAGTACTTC CASSVGTDPYEQYF
NA TRBD2 TRBJ2-1 TRBV6-2/TRBV6-3 TGTGCCAGCAGTCGCCGGACTAGCGGGAGTTCCTACAATGAGCAGTTCTTC CASSRRTSGSSYNEQFF